This T cell receptor (beta chain) was captured by sequencing in a study of blood T cell repertoires in COVID-19. Study-level background: Acute-phase and convalescent COVID-19 samples originated in the United States, Italy and Spain.

To note about this clone: One end of the junction is discordant with germline, which a read error may explain.

Per the original methods: Amplification of reference gene primers provided the estimated nucleated cell counts. TCRdb keeps only in-frame clones here, not all; method: immunoSEQ multiplex PCR. Clonal size and the V and J genes are those of that table, whereas D and trimming came from the DNA. The data contain 65,000 to 100,000 clones, around 88% of them singletons. The CDR3 consists of 12 residues. Germline-derived CDR1 and CDR2 are SNHLY and FYNNEI. Material: peripheral blood. The receptor's source is a woman of 80 years or more with acute or convalescent COVID-19. The genes are TRBV2 and TRBJ1-6; D call uncertain. The CDR3 DNA reads as TGTGCCAGCAGTGTCCCGCCTGGGGAGGTTGACTTT. Its protein is CASSVPPGEVDF.